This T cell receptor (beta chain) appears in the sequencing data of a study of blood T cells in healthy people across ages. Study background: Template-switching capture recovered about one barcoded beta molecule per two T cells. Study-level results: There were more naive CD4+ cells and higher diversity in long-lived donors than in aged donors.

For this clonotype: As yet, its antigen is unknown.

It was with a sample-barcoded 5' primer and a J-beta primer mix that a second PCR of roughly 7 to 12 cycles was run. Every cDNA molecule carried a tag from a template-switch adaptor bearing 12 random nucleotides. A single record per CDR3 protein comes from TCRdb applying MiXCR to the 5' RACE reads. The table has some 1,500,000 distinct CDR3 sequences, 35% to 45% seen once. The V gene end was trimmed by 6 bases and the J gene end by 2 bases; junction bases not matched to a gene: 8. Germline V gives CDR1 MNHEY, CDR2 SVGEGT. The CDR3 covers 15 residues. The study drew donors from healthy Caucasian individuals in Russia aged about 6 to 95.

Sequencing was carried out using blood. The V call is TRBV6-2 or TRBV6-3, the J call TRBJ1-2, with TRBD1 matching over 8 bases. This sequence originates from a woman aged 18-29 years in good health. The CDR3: CASSPHRGANYGYTF. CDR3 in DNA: TGTGCCAGCAGCCCGCACAGGGGGGCGAACTATGGCTACACCTTC.